A single sample gave rise to the 8 T cell receptor beta chains below, sequenced in a study of identical twins. Each CDR3 protein is one row after TCRdb ran MiXCR on the 5' RACE reads. The sample holds around 680,000 distinct CDR3 sequences, 8.5% to 9.5% seen once. The data also belong to a second study, concerning yellow fever vaccine responses in identical twins.

Sequencing used PBMCs. Receptors originate from a woman aged 18-35 years in good health.

This clonotype has ten or more counts. The chain is built from TRBV5-5 and TRBJ2-1; D is ambiguous. Per germline, CDR1 SGHKS and CDR2 YYEKEE (reference sequence). Trimming removed 0 bases from V and 3 bases from J, with 7 bases in between. This CDR3 region has 14 residues. The CDR3 DNA follows: TGTGCCAGCAGCTTGGGTCCAGGCTACAATGAGCAGTTCTTC. This codes for CASSLGPGYNEQFF.

This clonotype showed up just a few times. The chain is built from TRBV29-1 and TRBJ2-1; D is undetermined. Looked up from germline, CDR1 is SQVTM and CDR2 is ANQGSEA. This CDR3 contains 13 residues. V lost 6 bases and J 4 bases, leaving 13 bases between the germline ends. CDR3 amino acids: CSVPSRPYNEQFF. CDR3 nucleotides: TGCAGCGTGCCATCCCGACCGTACAATGAGCAGTTCTTC.

This clonotype came up a few times. This chain uses TRBV15 with TRBJ2-1; 11 bases agree with TRBD2. V lost 5 bases to trimming and J lost 8 bases; unmatched junction nucleotides: 11. This CDR3 has 16 residues. Germline V gene lookup returns CDR1 LNHNV and CDR2 YYDKDF (reference sequence). The CDR3 DNA is TGTGCCACCAGCTCCAAGGGTAGCGGGAGGGTGGATGAGCAGTTCTTC. It codes for CATSSKGSGRVDEQFF.

Only a few counts were recorded for this clonotype. The chain links TRBV20-1 to TRBJ1-2, with a possible D match to TRBD1 (5 bases). Germline V gives CDR1 DFQATT, CDR2 SNEGSKA (reference sequence). CDR3 size: 15 residues. V gave up 0 bases and J gave up 5 bases, with 16 bases separating them. This chain's CDR3 is CSAREFRGRDYGYTF. CDR3 bases: TGCAGTGCTAGAGAGTTTAGGGGCAGGGATTATGGCTACACCTTC.

This clonotype has a count of ten or more. The genes are TRBV2 and TRBJ2-7, with D possibly called TRBD1 or TRBD2 (5 bases each). Trimming removed 5 bases at V and 0 bases at J, with 11 bases between. Germline CDR1 and CDR2: SNHLY and FYNNEI. The length of the CDR3 is 14 residues. In DNA form, the CDR3 reads TGTGCCAGCAGTTTAAGTGGGACCTCCTACGAGCAGTACTTC. Protein product: CASSLSGTSYEQYF.

This clonotype was recorded at least ten times. V is TRBV2 and J is TRBJ1-1; D gene unclear. CDR1 is SNHLY and CDR2 is FYNNEI in the germline V gene. V lost 3 bases, J lost 4 bases, and 18 bases lay in between. The CDR3 is made up of 16 amino acids. The CDR3 region is CASSDLAVGLGTEAFF. The CDR3 DNA reads TGTGCCAGCAGTGACCTGGCAGTAGGGTTGGGCACTGAAGCTTTCTTT.

This clonotype was detected ten times or more. This chain joins TRBV25-1 and TRBJ2-1; D is unresolved. Looked up from germline, CDR1 is MGHDK and CDR2 is SYGVNS. Trimming cost V 1 base and J 0 bases, with 13 bases left between them. The CDR3 loop spans 17 amino acids. The CDR3 loop is CASSELPLRSSYNEQFF. In DNA, the CDR3 is TGTGCCAGCAGTGAATTGCCCTTGCGGAGCTCCTACAATGAGCAGTTCTTC. Complete variable domain (other parts from reference TRBV25-1 and TRBJ2-1): EADIYQTPRYLVIGTGKKITLECSQTMGHDKMYWYQQDPGMELHLIHYSYGVNSTEKGDLSSESTVSRIRTEHFPLTLESARPSHTSQYLCASSELPLRSSYNEQFFGPGTRLTVL.

This clonotype was found a few times. The chain couples TRBV18 to TRBJ2-3; TRBD2 agrees at 9 bases. With 3 bases clipped from V and 0 bases from J, the junction kept 7 bases outside the gene matches. CDR1 and CDR2 from the germline V gene are KGHSH and LQKENI. This CDR3 is built from 17 residues. The CDR3 bases are TGTGCCAGCTCACCCCTGGCGGGGGGGCCCAGCACAGATACGCAGTATTTT. The encoded protein is CASSPLAGGPSTDTQYF.